One sample yielded the 11 T cell receptor beta chains listed below, sequenced in a study of T cells after yellow fever vaccination. TCRdb reanalysed the 5' RACE reads using MiXCR and keeps one entry per CDR3 protein. The repertoire holds 450,000 to 650,000 distinct CDR3 sequences, with 21% as singletons. This sample comprised PBMCs, obtained roughly 20 days after the first yellow fever vaccination. The receptors here all came from a man between 18 and 35 years old who received the YFV17D yellow fever vaccine.

The gene calls are TRBV6-2 or TRBV6-3 and TRBJ2-1, with TRBD2 matching 7 bases. Trimming at V came to 0 bases and at J to 2 bases, leaving 7 bases not matched to a gene. The CDR3 covers 17 residues. Germline V gene data show CDR1 as MNHEY and CDR2 as SVGEGT. The CDR3 DNA sequence: TGTGCCAGCAGTTACTCCCCGGGGGGAGGCCCCTACAATGAGCAGTTCTTC. Its translation: CASSYSPGGGPYNEQFF.

This clonotype was seen only a few times. The rearrangement links TRBV5-1 to TRBJ2-5, with 7 nucleotides matching TRBD1. V shed 4 bases, J shed 4 bases, and the junction held 7 bases outside the gene matches. Per the germline V gene, CDR1 is SGHRS and CDR2 is YFSETQ. This CDR3 is built from 14 residues. The CDR3 reads CASSLGTDPETQYF. The CDR3 DNA reads as TGCGCCAGCAGCCTCGGGACAGACCCAGAGACCCAGTACTTC.

This clonotype has more than one count but fewer than ten. The chain uses TRBV12-3 or TRBV12-4 and TRBJ2-5, with 9 bases matching TRBD2. This CDR3 is built from 15 residues. The V gene end was trimmed by 1 base and the J gene end by 7 bases; junction bases not matched to a gene: 7. Here the CDR3 reads CASSLVAGGPRTQYF. CDR3 DNA sequence: TGTGCCAGCAGTTTAGTGGCGGGGGGGCCGAGGACCCAGTACTTC.

In this sample, this clonotype turned up a few times. This rearrangement joins TRBV15 to TRBJ2-7; TRBD1 might be the D (6 bases). The CDR3 covers 15 residues. Trimming removed 1 base from V and 4 bases from J, with 14 bases in between. Germline V gene sequence: CDR1 LNHNV, CDR2 YYDKDF (reference sequence). This chain's CDR3 is CATSRGTGSQYEQYF. In nucleotides, the CDR3 is TGTGCCACCAGCAGAGGAACAGGGAGTCAGTACGAGCAGTACTTC.

The J gene is TRBJ2-3, the V gene TRBV4-3; tentatively, D is TRBD1 or TRBD2 (5 bases each). CDR3 size: 17 residues. The germline V gene encodes CDR1 LGHNA and CDR2 YSLEER. Deletions cut 0 bases from V and 0 bases from J, with 13 bases between. CDR3 loop: CASSQDTGGTSTDTQYF. The DNA of the CDR3 is TGCGCCAGCAGCCAAGATACAGGAGGTACTAGCACAGATACGCAGTATTTT.

This clonotype was detected a few times. The rearrangement links TRBV20-1 to TRBJ2-7, with D possibly matching TRBD1 (5 bases). Germline lookup yields CDR1 DFQATT and CDR2 SNEGSKA (reference sequence). This CDR3 region has 14 residues. V dropped 6 bases and J dropped 0 bases, with 15 bases sitting between them. The CDR3 spells CSAKQVRSSYEQYF. The CDR3 nucleotides read TGCAGTGCGAAACAGGTCCGCAGCTCCTACGAGCAGTACTTC.

This chain uses TRBV20-1 with TRBJ2-3; 7 bases line up with TRBD1. The CDR3 extends over 13 amino acids. Per the germline V gene, CDR1 is DFQATT and CDR2 is SNEGSKA (reference sequence). The J segment lost 4 bases and the V segment lost 6 bases, leaving 7 bases of the junction unmatched. CDR3 region: CSADRARADTQYF. CDR3 coding DNA: TGCAGTGCCGACAGGGCCCGGGCAGATACGCAGTATTTT.

This clonotype has only a few counts. J is TRBJ1-2 and V is TRBV5-4; weak D call: TRBD1 (6 bases). The CDR3 covers 15 residues. V was cut by 0 bases and J by 5 bases, with 14 bases left in between. Looked up from germline, CDR1 is SGHNT and CDR2 is YYREEE (reference sequence). CDR3 in DNA: TGTGCCAGCAGCTTGGACTTAGAGGGGACATATGGCTACACCTTC. Translating gives CASSLDLEGTYGYTF.

This clonotype was seen more than once but under ten times. The rearrangement uses TRBV12-3 or TRBV12-4 and TRBJ1-2; D unresolved. Trimming removed 1 base from V and 8 bases from J, with 8 bases in between. This CDR3 comprises 12 residues. The CDR3 here is CASSLGGQGYTF. Written as DNA, the CDR3 is TGTGCCAGCAGTTTAGGCGGCCAGGGCTACACCTTC.

This clonotype occurred a few times. The chain combines TRBV28 with TRBJ2-1; 10 bases are shared with TRBD2. The V gene end was trimmed by 2 bases and the J gene end by 2 bases; junction bases not matched to a gene: 6. This CDR3 region has 17 residues. Germline-derived CDR1 and CDR2 are MDHEN and SYDVKM. CDR3 in amino acids: CASSLLLSGGAYNEQFF. CDR3 sequence (DNA): TGTGCCAGCAGTTTACTCTTAAGCGGGGGGGCCTACAATGAGCAGTTCTTC. The variable domain in full, completed from reference TRBV28 and TRBJ2-1, reads DVKVTQSSRYLVKRTGEKVFLECVQDMDHENMFWYRQDPGLGLRLIYFSYDVKMKEKGDIPEGYSVSREKKERFSLILESASTNQTSMYLCASSLLLSGGAYNEQFFGPGTRLTVL.

The genes are TRBV24-1 and TRBJ2-2; D might be TRBD1 (7 bases). The CDR3 runs 16 residues. Per germline, CDR1 KGHDR and CDR2 SFDVKD. V was shortened by 0 bases and J by 4 bases, with 11 bases between the two germline ends. Here the CDR3 DNA reads TGTGCCACCAGTGATTTGCTCAGGGGGGCCACCGGGGAGCTGTTTTTT. Its protein product is CATSDLLRGATGELFF.